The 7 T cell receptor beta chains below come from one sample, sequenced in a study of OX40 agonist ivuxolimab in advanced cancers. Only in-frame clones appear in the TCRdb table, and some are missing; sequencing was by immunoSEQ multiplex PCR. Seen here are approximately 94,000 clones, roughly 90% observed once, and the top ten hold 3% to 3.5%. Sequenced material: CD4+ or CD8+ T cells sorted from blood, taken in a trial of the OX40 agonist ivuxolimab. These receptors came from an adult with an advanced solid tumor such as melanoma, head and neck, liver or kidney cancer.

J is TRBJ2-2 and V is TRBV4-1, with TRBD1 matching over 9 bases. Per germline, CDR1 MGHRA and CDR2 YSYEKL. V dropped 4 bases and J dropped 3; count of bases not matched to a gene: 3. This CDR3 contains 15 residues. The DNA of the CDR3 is TGCGCCAGCAGCCTCCGGGACAGGGACACCGGGGAGCTGTTTTTT. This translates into CASSLRDRDTGELFF.

The CDR3 bases are TGTGCCAGCTCCATAAGGCGGGACAGAAACACTGAAGCTTTCTTT. Translating gives CASSIRRDRNTEAFF. The chain links TRBV6-6 to TRBJ1-1, with 7 bases lining up with TRBD1. The CDR3 sequence is 15 residues long. With V trimmed by 8 bases and J by 2 bases, 11 bases remained unmatched. The germline V gene encodes CDR1 MNHNY and CDR2 SVGAGI (reference sequence).

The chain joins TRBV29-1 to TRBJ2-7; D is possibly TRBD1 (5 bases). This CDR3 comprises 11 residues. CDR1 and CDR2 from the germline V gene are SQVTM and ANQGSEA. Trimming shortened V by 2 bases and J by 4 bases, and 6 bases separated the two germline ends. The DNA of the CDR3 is TGCAGCGTTGAACAGGGTTACGAGCAGTACTTC. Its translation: CSVEQGYEQYF.

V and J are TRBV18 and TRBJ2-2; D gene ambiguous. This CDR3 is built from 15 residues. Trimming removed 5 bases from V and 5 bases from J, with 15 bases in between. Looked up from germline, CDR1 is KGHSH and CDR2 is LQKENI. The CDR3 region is CASSAVTGRTGELFF. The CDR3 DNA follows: TGTGCCAGCTCAGCAGTGACCGGTAGGACCGGGGAGCTGTTTTTT.

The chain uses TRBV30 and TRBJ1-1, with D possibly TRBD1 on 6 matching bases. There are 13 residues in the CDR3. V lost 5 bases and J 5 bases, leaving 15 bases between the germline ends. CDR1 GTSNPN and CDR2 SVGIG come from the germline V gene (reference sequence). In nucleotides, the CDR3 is TGTGCCTGGCAACAGGGAGGATGGACTGAAGCTTTCTTT. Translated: CAWQQGGWTEAFF.

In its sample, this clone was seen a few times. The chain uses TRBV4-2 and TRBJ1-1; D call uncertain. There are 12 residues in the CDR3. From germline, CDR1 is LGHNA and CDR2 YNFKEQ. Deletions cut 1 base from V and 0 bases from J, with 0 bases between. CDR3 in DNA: TGTGCCAGCAGCCAAGTGAACACTGAAGCTTTCTTT. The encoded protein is CASSQVNTEAFF.

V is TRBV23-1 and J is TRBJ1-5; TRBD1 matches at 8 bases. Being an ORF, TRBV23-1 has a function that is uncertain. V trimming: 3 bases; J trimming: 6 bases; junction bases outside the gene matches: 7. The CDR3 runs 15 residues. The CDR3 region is CASSHPRGHCQPQHF. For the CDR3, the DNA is TGCGCCAGCAGTCACCCCAGGGGGCACTGTCAGCCCCAGCATTTT.